Listed below are T cell receptor beta chains from one sample, sequenced in a study of patients and donors after allogeneic stem cell transplantation. MiXCR was run by TCRdb on the RT-PCR reads, yielding one entry per CDR3 protein. Of 900,000 to 1,000,000 distinct CDR3 sequences detected, roughly 17% appear once; the ten largest clones hold around 5.5%. What was sequenced was blood, either unsorted or a sorted T cell fraction (not recorded which). The receptors come from a human donor who was either an allogeneic HSCT recipient or a stem cell or donor lymphocyte infusion donor (not recorded which). It is not recorded whose cells these are; they may come from a transplant donor. CDR3s include the opening cysteine and the closing phenylalanine or tryptophan. Each record gives: clone size, V gene, CDR3 length, D gene, J gene, CDR3 DNA, CDR3 protein. D genes are given only for firm matches. Where a row states a size, it is once, few, many or the class of an expanded clone; other rows omit it.

clone_size: few
v_call: TRBV14
cdr3_length: 19
d_call: -
j_call: TRBJ2-1
cdr3_nt: TGTGCCAGCAGCGACCGACACTTACCCCTTTTGAGCTCCTACAATGAGCAGTTCTTC
cdr3_aa: CASSDRHLPLLSSYNEQFF

clone_size: -
v_call: TRBV24-1
cdr3_length: 16
d_call: TRBD2
j_call: TRBJ2-5
cdr3_nt: TGTGCCACCAGTGACTTCCTAGCGGGAGGGGGAGAGACCCAGTACTTC
cdr3_aa: CATSDFLAGGGETQYF

clone_size: few
v_call: TRBV12-3/TRBV12-4
cdr3_length: 16
d_call: -
j_call: TRBJ1-4
cdr3_nt: TGTGCCAGCAGTTTACTTGGCAGGGGTCCGAATGAAAAACTGTTTTTT
cdr3_aa: CASSLLGRGPNEKLFF

clone_size: few
v_call: TRBV5-1
cdr3_length: 13
d_call: -
j_call: TRBJ2-1
cdr3_nt: TGCGCCAGCAGCACAGGACGGTACAATGAGCAGTTCTTC
cdr3_aa: CASSTGRYNEQFF

clone_size: few
v_call: TRBV29-1
cdr3_length: 15
d_call: TRBD2
j_call: TRBJ2-1
cdr3_nt: TGCAGCGTTGAACCGGGACTAGCTTCCTTGGGTGAGCAGTTCTTC
cdr3_aa: CSVEPGLASLGEQFF

clone_size: -
v_call: TRBV27
cdr3_length: 15
d_call: -
j_call: TRBJ2-3
cdr3_nt: TGTGCCAGCAGAACCCTAGCACATAACACAGATACGCAGTATTTT
cdr3_aa: CASRTLAHNTDTQYF

clone_size: -
v_call: TRBV11-2
cdr3_length: 16
d_call: -
j_call: TRBJ2-1
cdr3_nt: TGTGCCAGCAGCTTAGAAGGAGAAAGGGTTAGGAATGAGCAGTTCTTC
cdr3_aa: CASSLEGERVRNEQFF

clone_size: many
v_call: TRBV5-1
cdr3_length: 13
d_call: -
j_call: TRBJ2-3
cdr3_nt: TGCGCCAGCAGGGCTGGCGCTGCAGATACGCAGTATTTT
cdr3_aa: CASRAGAADTQYF

clone_size: few
v_call: TRBV11-2
cdr3_length: 15
d_call: TRBD2
j_call: TRBJ2-1
cdr3_nt: TGTGCCAGCAGCTCCACTAGCGGGGGGGCGGGGGAGCAGTTCTTC
cdr3_aa: CASSSTSGGAGEQFF

clone_size: -
v_call: TRBV5-4
cdr3_length: 16
d_call: TRBD2
j_call: TRBJ2-1
cdr3_nt: TGTGCCAGCAGCATAGCGGGAGGGGGGTTAGTGGTTGAGCAGTTCTTC
cdr3_aa: CASSIAGGGLVVEQFF

clone_size: -
v_call: TRBV3-1
cdr3_length: 15
d_call: TRBD2
j_call: TRBJ2-1
cdr3_nt: TGTGCCAGCAGCCAAGTCCAGCGGGGATACAATGAGCAGTTCTTC
cdr3_aa: CASSQVQRGYNEQFF

clone_size: few
v_call: TRBV5-1
cdr3_length: 16
d_call: TRBD1
j_call: TRBJ1-3
cdr3_nt: TGCGCCAGCAGCGGGGGACAGGCCAACTCTGGAAACACCATATATTTT
cdr3_aa: CASSGGQANSGNTIYF

clone_size: few
v_call: TRBV20-1
cdr3_length: 13
d_call: TRBD1
j_call: TRBJ1-2
cdr3_nt: TGCAGTGCTAGGGCAGGGGGCAGTGATGGCTACACCTTC
cdr3_aa: CSARAGGSDGYTF

clone_size: few
v_call: TRBV7-2
cdr3_length: 17
d_call: TRBD1
j_call: TRBJ1-6
cdr3_nt: TGTGCCAGCAGCTCCCGACAGGGAAGCTCCTATAATTCACCCCTCCACTTT
cdr3_aa: CASSSRQGSSYNSPLHF

clone_size: few
v_call: TRBV27
cdr3_length: 18
d_call: TRBD1
j_call: TRBJ2-3
cdr3_nt: TGTGCCAGCAGTATGTGGACAGGGATTCCCCTTAGCACAGATACGCAGTATTTT
cdr3_aa: CASSMWTGIPLSTDTQYF

clone_size: -
v_call: TRBV20-1
cdr3_length: 13
d_call: TRBD1
j_call: TRBJ2-1
cdr3_nt: TGCAGTGCTAGCCGGACAGGGGGGAATGAGCAGTTCTTC
cdr3_aa: CSASRTGGNEQFF

clone_size: many
v_call: TRBV5-1
cdr3_length: 16
d_call: TRBD2
j_call: TRBJ2-1
cdr3_nt: TGCGCCAGCAGCCCCCAGGGAGCGGGGGCCTACAATGAGCAGTTCTTC
cdr3_aa: CASSPQGAGAYNEQFF

clone_size: -
v_call: TRBV7-9
cdr3_length: 15
d_call: -
j_call: TRBJ2-3
cdr3_nt: TGTGCCAGCAGCCCGGTGGCGGGAACGGCAGATACGCAGTATTTT
cdr3_aa: CASSPVAGTADTQYF

clone_size: -
v_call: TRBV5-5
cdr3_length: 12
d_call: -
j_call: TRBJ2-7
cdr3_nt: TGTGCCAGCAACAGGTGGGGTTACGAGCAGTACTTC
cdr3_aa: CASNRWGYEQYF

clone_size: -
v_call: TRBV12-5
cdr3_length: 12
d_call: -
j_call: TRBJ2-3
cdr3_nt: TGTGCTAGTGGTGAGGGCACAGATACGCAGTATTTT
cdr3_aa: CASGEGTDTQYF

clone_size: many
v_call: TRBV5-1
cdr3_length: 15
d_call: -
j_call: TRBJ2-1
cdr3_nt: TGCGCCAGCAGCTTGGTAGGGGACTCCTACAATGAGCAGTTCTTC
cdr3_aa: CASSLVGDSYNEQFF

clone_size: -
v_call: TRBV3-1
cdr3_length: 14
d_call: -
j_call: TRBJ2-3
cdr3_nt: TGTGCCAGCAGCCAAGGCGGGCGACAAGATACGCAGTATTTT
cdr3_aa: CASSQGGRQDTQYF

clone_size: few
v_call: TRBV29-1
cdr3_length: 16
d_call: TRBD2
j_call: TRBJ2-3
cdr3_nt: TGCAGCGTTGACGAGCTAGCGGGGGCCTACACAGATACGCAGTATTTT
cdr3_aa: CSVDELAGAYTDTQYF

clone_size: -
v_call: TRBV4-2
cdr3_length: 14
d_call: -
j_call: TRBJ2-7
cdr3_nt: TGTGCCAGCAGCCAAGATGGGGACCTCCGCGAGCAGTACTTC
cdr3_aa: CASSQDGDLREQYF

clone_size: few
v_call: TRBV30
cdr3_length: 15
d_call: TRBD1
j_call: TRBJ2-7
cdr3_nt: TGTGCCTGGAGTTCTCCGGGACAGGGGGTCTACGAGCAGTACTTC
cdr3_aa: CAWSSPGQGVYEQYF

clone_size: -
v_call: TRBV11-2
cdr3_length: 19
d_call: TRBD2
j_call: TRBJ2-3
cdr3_nt: TGTGCCAGCAGCGGGACTAGCGGGGGGGCGAAACCTAGCACAGATACGCAGTATTTT
cdr3_aa: CASSGTSGGAKPSTDTQYF

clone_size: -
v_call: TRBV6-1
cdr3_length: 14
d_call: -
j_call: TRBJ1-2
cdr3_nt: TGTGCCAGCAGCGTTACGTCGGGGGCACGGGGCTACACCTTC
cdr3_aa: CASSVTSGARGYTF

clone_size: -
v_call: TRBV12-3/TRBV12-4
cdr3_length: 12
d_call: TRBD2
j_call: TRBJ2-7
cdr3_nt: TGTGCCAGCAGACTAGCGGGGCGGGAGCAGTACTTC
cdr3_aa: CASRLAGREQYF

clone_size: -
v_call: TRBV12-3/TRBV12-4
cdr3_length: 15
d_call: TRBD2
j_call: TRBJ2-5
cdr3_nt: TGTGCCAGCAGTTACCTAGCGGGGGTTGGGGAGACCCAGTACTTC
cdr3_aa: CASSYLAGVGETQYF

clone_size: -
v_call: TRBV24-1
cdr3_length: 16
d_call: -
j_call: TRBJ2-3
cdr3_nt: TGTGCCACCAGTGATTTGGGGCATCTTAGCACAGATACGCAGTATTTT
cdr3_aa: CATSDLGHLSTDTQYF

clone_size: few
v_call: TRBV20-1
cdr3_length: 13
d_call: -
j_call: TRBJ2-7
cdr3_nt: TGCAGTGCTAGAGGAGCCAGGGTTTACGAGCAGTACTTC
cdr3_aa: CSARGARVYEQYF

clone_size: many
v_call: TRBV29-1
cdr3_length: 13
d_call: -
j_call: TRBJ1-1
cdr3_nt: TGCAGCGTTCGGGGACTTATGAACACTGAAGCTTTCTTT
cdr3_aa: CSVRGLMNTEAFF

clone_size: -
v_call: TRBV2
cdr3_length: 12
d_call: -
j_call: TRBJ1-1
cdr3_nt: TGTGCCAGCAGGGAACGCCGGGATGAAGCTTTCTTT
cdr3_aa: CASRERRDEAFF

clone_size: -
v_call: TRBV6-2/TRBV6-3
cdr3_length: 15
d_call: -
j_call: TRBJ2-3
cdr3_nt: TGTGCCAGCAGTTACTGGGCGACTAGCACAGATACGCAGTATTTT
cdr3_aa: CASSYWATSTDTQYF

clone_size: many
v_call: TRBV5-6
cdr3_length: 14
d_call: -
j_call: TRBJ2-1
cdr3_nt: TGTGCCAGCAGTTTTGGAACGGCCTACAATGAGCAGTTCTTC
cdr3_aa: CASSFGTAYNEQFF

clone_size: few
v_call: TRBV20-1
cdr3_length: 15
d_call: -
j_call: TRBJ2-3
cdr3_nt: TGCAGTGCTAGAGGGGGGCGGGCCGGCTCAGATACGCAGTATTTT
cdr3_aa: CSARGGRAGSDTQYF

clone_size: many
v_call: TRBV2
cdr3_length: 14
d_call: TRBD2
j_call: TRBJ2-1
cdr3_nt: TGTGCCAGCAGTCAGGGACTAGCGGCGAATGAGCAGTTCTTC
cdr3_aa: CASSQGLAANEQFF

clone_size: -
v_call: TRBV19
cdr3_length: 13
d_call: -
j_call: TRBJ2-5
cdr3_nt: TGTGCCAGTATAAAGCTGGGCGAAGAGACCCAGTACTTC
cdr3_aa: CASIKLGEETQYF

clone_size: few
v_call: TRBV7-8
cdr3_length: 15
d_call: -
j_call: TRBJ2-1
cdr3_nt: TGTGCCAGCAGCCAGGTGCGGGATCGAGGCAATGAGCAGTTCTTC
cdr3_aa: CASSQVRDRGNEQFF

clone_size: -
v_call: TRBV20-1
cdr3_length: 16
d_call: TRBD1
j_call: TRBJ2-7
cdr3_nt: TGCAGTGCTAGAACCACTCAGGGGGAGCTTTTCAACGAGCAGTACTTC
cdr3_aa: CSARTTQGELFNEQYF

clone_size: few
v_call: TRBV24-1
cdr3_length: 14
d_call: -
j_call: TRBJ1-2
cdr3_nt: TGTGCCACCAGTGACCCTGGGAGGGGGAATGGCTACACCTTC
cdr3_aa: CATSDPGRGNGYTF

clone_size: few
v_call: TRBV4-1
cdr3_length: 17
d_call: -
j_call: TRBJ1-2
cdr3_nt: TGCGCCAGCAGCCAAGCAAATAGCCACGGCCGCAACTATGGCTACACCTTC
cdr3_aa: CASSQANSHGRNYGYTF

clone_size: -
v_call: TRBV7-9
cdr3_length: 16
d_call: TRBD1
j_call: TRBJ1-5
cdr3_nt: TGTGCCAGCAGCTTACAGGGGGCGGGGGGCAATCAGCCCCAGCATTTT
cdr3_aa: CASSLQGAGGNQPQHF

clone_size: few
v_call: TRBV6-1
cdr3_length: 16
d_call: TRBD2
j_call: TRBJ2-1
cdr3_nt: TGTGCCAGCATCCCGGCCGGTAGCGGGGGGCTCAATGAGCAGTTCTTC
cdr3_aa: CASIPAGSGGLNEQFF

clone_size: -
v_call: TRBV20-1
cdr3_length: 16
d_call: TRBD2
j_call: TRBJ2-1
cdr3_nt: TGCAGTGCTAGAGCCGGCGGGGGATTGGGGTCGGATGAGCAGTTCTTC
cdr3_aa: CSARAGGGLGSDEQFF

clone_size: many
v_call: TRBV12-3/TRBV12-4
cdr3_length: 16
d_call: -
j_call: TRBJ1-1
cdr3_nt: TGTGCCAGCAGTTCCTCCGGACGGAGCATGAACACTGAAGCTTTCTTT
cdr3_aa: CASSSSGRSMNTEAFF

clone_size: few
v_call: TRBV4-1
cdr3_length: 16
d_call: TRBD1
j_call: TRBJ2-7
cdr3_nt: TGCGCCAGCAGCCAGTTAACCGGGACAGGGGTCTACGAGCAGTACTTC
cdr3_aa: CASSQLTGTGVYEQYF

clone_size: few
v_call: TRBV7-2
cdr3_length: 14
d_call: -
j_call: TRBJ1-3
cdr3_nt: TGTGCCAGCAGCTTAGTCGCCTCTGGAAACACCATATATTTT
cdr3_aa: CASSLVASGNTIYF

clone_size: few
v_call: TRBV3-1
cdr3_length: 15
d_call: -
j_call: TRBJ2-7
cdr3_nt: TGTGCCAGCAGCCAACGCACAGCGGAGATTTACGAGCAGTACTTC
cdr3_aa: CASSQRTAEIYEQYF

clone_size: -
v_call: TRBV15
cdr3_length: 16
d_call: -
j_call: TRBJ2-4
cdr3_nt: TGTGCCACCAGCAGAGATGGAGGGGTAGCCAAAAACATTCAGTACTTC
cdr3_aa: CATSRDGGVAKNIQYF

clone_size: -
v_call: TRBV24-1
cdr3_length: 16
d_call: TRBD2
j_call: TRBJ2-3
cdr3_nt: TGTGCCACCAGTGACCGCAAGCGGGGGTGGGAGGATACGCAGTATTTT
cdr3_aa: CATSDRKRGWEDTQYF

clone_size: -
v_call: TRBV6-2/TRBV6-3
cdr3_length: 16
d_call: TRBD1
j_call: TRBJ1-5
cdr3_nt: TGTGCCAGCAGTCCCAGCCGGACAGGGCGGAATCAGCCCCAGCATTTT
cdr3_aa: CASSPSRTGRNQPQHF

clone_size: few
v_call: TRBV20-1
cdr3_length: 16
d_call: -
j_call: TRBJ1-5
cdr3_nt: TGCAGTGTTGCGTACCTGGACACCCTTAGCAATCAGCCCCAGCATTTT
cdr3_aa: CSVAYLDTLSNQPQHF

clone_size: few
v_call: TRBV19
cdr3_length: 16
d_call: -
j_call: TRBJ1-2
cdr3_nt: TGTGCCAGTACCGTACTTGGAGACAGGCAAAACTATGGCTACACCTTC
cdr3_aa: CASTVLGDRQNYGYTF